This T cell receptor (beta chain) was recorded in a study of neurological immune-mediated disorders. The authors made cDNA by 5'RACE with 10-nucleotide random UMIs. Sequencing of 15-18 subjects in each run yielded over 160 million TCR-beta sequences. TCRdb re-called the 5' RACE reads through MiXCR, storing one row per CDR3 protein. The data show tens of thousands of distinct CDR3 sequences, around 3.8% seen once. At least ten counts were recorded for this clonotype. No antigen is known for it. Broader study findings: With the multiple sclerosis repertoire cluster, neither clinical nor MRI features showed any association. TCR-beta repertoires seemed private in all groups, with no expanded CDR3 amino acid sequences shared.

Per germline, CDR1 SGHVS and CDR2 FNYEAQ. The CDR3 is 13 residues long. V was clipped by 5 bases and J by 7 bases, with 11 bases between them. The TCR was taken from a woman aged 40 to 50 with multiple sclerosis. The sample comprised CD4+ T cells from blood. The V gene is TRBV7-6, the J gene TRBJ2-2, with D unresolved. The CDR3, as DNA: TGTGCCAGCAGCCTACTGAAAGGCGGGGAGCTGTTTTTT. This translates into CASSLLKGGELFF.